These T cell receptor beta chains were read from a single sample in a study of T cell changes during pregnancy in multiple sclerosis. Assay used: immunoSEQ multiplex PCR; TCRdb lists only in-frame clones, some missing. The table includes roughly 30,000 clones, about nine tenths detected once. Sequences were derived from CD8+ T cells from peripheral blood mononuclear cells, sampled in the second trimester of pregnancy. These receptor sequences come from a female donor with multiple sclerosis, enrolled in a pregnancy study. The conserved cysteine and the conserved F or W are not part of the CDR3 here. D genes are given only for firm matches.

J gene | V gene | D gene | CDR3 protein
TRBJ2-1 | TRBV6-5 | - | ASSYVASFAYNEQF
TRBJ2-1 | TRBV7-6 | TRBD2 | ASSLGTSGLGRNEQF
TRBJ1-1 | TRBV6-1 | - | ASRTAVNTEAF
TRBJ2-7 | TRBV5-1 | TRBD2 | ASSEGTSGSDEQY
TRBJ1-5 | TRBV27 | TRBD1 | ASTMTGGAGPQH
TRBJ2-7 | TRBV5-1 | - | ASSKSGGKNPSSYEQY
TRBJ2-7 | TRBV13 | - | ASSPRYEQY
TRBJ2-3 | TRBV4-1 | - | ASNPTGTLSTDTQY
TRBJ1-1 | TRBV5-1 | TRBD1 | ASSIIHRGNTEAF
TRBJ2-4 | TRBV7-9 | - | ASSLRGYIQY
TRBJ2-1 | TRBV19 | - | ASSMSAVSSYNEQF
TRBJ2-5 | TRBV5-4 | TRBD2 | ASTESGRAAETQY
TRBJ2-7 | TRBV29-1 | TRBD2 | SVEKLAGSYEQY
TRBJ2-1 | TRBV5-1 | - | ASSLVQGRAHNGEQF